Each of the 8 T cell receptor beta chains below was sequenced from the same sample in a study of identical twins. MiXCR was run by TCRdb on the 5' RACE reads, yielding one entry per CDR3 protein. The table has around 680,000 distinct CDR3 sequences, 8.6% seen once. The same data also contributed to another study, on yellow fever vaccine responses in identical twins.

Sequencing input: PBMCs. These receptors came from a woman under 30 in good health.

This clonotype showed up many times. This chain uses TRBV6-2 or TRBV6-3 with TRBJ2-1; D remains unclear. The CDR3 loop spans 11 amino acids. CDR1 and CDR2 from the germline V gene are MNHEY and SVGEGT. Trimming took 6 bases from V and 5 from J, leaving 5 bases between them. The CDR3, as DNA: TGTGCCAGCAGCGGAAACAATGAGCAGTTCTTC. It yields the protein CASSGNNEQFF.

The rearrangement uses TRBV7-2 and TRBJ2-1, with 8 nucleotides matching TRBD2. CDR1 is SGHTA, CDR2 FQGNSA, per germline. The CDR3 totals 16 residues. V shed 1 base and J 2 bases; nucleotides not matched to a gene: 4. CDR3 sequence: CASSLVGSGAYNEQFF. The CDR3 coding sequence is TGTGCCAGCAGCTTAGTCGGTAGCGGGGCCTACAATGAGCAGTTCTTC.

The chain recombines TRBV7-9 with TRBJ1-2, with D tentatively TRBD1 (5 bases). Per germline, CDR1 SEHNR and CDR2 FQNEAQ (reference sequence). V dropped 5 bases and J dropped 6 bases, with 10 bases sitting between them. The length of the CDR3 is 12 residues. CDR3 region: CASSGAGNGYTF. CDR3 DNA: TGTGCCAGCAGCGGGGCTGGGAATGGCTACACCTTC.

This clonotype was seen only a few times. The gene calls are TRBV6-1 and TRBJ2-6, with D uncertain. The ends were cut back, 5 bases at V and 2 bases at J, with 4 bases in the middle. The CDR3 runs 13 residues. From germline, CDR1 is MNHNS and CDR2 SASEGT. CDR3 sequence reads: CASSRAGANVLTF. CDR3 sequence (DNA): TGTGCCAGCAGTAGGGCTGGGGCCAACGTCCTGACTTTC.

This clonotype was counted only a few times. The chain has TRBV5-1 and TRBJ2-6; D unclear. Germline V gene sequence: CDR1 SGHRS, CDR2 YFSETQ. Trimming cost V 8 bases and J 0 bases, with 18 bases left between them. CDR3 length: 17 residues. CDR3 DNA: TGCGCCAGTCGGTATGGGCAAGTCACCTCTGGGGCCAACGTCCTGACTTTC. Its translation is CASRYGQVTSGANVLTF.

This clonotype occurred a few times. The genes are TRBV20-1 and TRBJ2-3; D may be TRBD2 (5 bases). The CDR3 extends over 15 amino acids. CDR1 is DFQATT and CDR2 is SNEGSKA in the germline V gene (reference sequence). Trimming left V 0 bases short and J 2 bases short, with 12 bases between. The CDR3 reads CSARELEDVTDTQYF. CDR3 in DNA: TGCAGTGCTAGAGAACTAGAGGACGTCACAGATACGCAGTATTTT.

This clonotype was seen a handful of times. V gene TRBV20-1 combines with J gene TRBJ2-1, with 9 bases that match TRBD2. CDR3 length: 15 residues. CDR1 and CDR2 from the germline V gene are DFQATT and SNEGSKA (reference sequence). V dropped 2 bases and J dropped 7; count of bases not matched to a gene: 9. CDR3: CSARPGTSRRNEQFF. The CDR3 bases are TGCAGTGCTAGACCCGGGACTAGCAGAAGGAATGAGCAGTTCTTC.

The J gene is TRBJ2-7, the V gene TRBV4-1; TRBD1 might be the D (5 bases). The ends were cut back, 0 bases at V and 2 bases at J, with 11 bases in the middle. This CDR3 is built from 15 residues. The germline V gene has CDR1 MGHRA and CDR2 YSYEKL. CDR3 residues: CASSQENRPTYEQYF. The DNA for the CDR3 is TGCGCCAGCAGCCAAGAGAACAGGCCAACCTACGAGCAGTACTTC.